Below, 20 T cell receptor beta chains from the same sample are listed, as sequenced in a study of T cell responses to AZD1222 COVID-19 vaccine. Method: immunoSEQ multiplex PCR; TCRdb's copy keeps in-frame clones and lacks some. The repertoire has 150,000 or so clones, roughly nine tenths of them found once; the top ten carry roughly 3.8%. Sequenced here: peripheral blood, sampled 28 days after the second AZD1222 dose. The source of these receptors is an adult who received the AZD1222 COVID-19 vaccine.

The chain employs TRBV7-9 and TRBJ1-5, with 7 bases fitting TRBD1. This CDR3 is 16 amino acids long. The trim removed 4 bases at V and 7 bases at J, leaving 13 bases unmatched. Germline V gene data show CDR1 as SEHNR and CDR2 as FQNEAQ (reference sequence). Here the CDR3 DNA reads TGTGCCAGCAGCTCCGAGTTTACAGGGGAGAGCCAGCCCCAGCATTTT. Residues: CASSSEFTGESQPQHF.

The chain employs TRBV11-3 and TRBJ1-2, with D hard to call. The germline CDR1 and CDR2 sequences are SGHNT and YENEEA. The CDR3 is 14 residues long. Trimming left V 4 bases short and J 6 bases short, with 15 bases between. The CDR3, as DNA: TGTGCCAGCAGCTCTCGTACCTGGGGTCATGGCTACACCTTC. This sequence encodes CASSSRTWGHGYTF.

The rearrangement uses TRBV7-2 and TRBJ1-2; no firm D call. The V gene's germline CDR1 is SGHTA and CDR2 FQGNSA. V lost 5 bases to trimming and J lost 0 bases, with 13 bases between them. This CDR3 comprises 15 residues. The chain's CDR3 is CASSPQGGTNYGYTF. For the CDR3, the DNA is TGTGCCAGCAGCCCGCAAGGTGGAACTAACTATGGCTACACCTTC.

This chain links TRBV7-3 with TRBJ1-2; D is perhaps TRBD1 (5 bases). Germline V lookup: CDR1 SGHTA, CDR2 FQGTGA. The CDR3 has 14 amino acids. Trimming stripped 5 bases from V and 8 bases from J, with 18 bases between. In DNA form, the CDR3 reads TGTGCCAGCAGCCCTACTGGGGGTAGTCGAGGCTACACCTTC. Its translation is CASSPTGGSRGYTF.

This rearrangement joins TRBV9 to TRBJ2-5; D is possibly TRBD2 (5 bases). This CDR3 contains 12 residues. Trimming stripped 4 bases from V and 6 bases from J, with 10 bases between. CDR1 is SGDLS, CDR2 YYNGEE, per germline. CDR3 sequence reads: CASSRGGKTQYF. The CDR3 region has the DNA TGTGCCAGCAGCCGGGGTGGGAAGACCCAGTACTTC.

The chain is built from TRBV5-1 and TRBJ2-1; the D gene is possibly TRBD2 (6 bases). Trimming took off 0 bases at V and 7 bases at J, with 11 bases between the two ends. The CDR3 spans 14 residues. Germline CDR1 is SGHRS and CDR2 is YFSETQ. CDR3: CASSLALGGNEQFF. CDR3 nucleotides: TGCGCCAGCAGCTTGGCACTCGGGGGTAATGAGCAGTTCTTC.

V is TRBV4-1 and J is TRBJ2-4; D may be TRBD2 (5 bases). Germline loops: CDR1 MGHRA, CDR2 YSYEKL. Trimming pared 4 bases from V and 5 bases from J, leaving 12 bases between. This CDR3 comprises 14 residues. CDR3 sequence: CASSRTGNENIQYF. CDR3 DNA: TGCGCCAGCAGCCGCACCGGGAACGAAAACATTCAGTACTTC.

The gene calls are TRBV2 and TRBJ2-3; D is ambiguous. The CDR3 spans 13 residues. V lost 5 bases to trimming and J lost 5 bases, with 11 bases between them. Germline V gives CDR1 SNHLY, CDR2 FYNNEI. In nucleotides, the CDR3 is TGTGCCAGCAGTCAAGGTTTCAAAGATACGCAGTATTTT. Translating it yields CASSQGFKDTQYF.

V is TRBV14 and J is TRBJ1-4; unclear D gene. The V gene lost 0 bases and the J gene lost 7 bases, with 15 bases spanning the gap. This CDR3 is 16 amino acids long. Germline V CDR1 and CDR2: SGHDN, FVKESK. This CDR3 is CASSQDQDILIEKLFF. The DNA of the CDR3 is TGTGCCAGCAGCCAAGACCAAGACATACTTATTGAAAAACTGTTTTTT. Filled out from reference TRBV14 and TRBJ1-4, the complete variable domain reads EAGVTQFPSHSVIEKGQTVTLRCDPISGHDNLYWYRRVMGKEIKFLLHFVKESKQDESGMPNNRFLAERTGGTYSTLKVQPAELEDSGVYFCASSQDQDILIEKLFFGSGTQLSVL.

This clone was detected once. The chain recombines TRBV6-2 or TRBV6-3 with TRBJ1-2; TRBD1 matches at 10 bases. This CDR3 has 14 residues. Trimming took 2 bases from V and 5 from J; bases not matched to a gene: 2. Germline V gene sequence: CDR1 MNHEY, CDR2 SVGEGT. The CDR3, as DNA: TGTGCCAGCAGTTACACGGGACAGGGGTATGGCTACACCTTC. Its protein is CASSYTGQGYGYTF.

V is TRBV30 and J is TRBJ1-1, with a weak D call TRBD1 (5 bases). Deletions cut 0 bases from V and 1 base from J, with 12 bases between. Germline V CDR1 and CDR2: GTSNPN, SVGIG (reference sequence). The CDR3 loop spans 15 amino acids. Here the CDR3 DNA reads TGTGCCTGGAGTGTATTGGGACGCCGGAACACTGAAGCTTTCTTT. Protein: CAWSVLGRRNTEAFF.

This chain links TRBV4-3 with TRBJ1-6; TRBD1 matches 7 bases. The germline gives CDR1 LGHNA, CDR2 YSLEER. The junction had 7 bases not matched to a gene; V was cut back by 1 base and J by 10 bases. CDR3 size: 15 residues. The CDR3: CASSQVSGGNSPLHF. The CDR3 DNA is TGCGCCAGCAGCCAAGTATCAGGGGGAAACTCACCCCTCCACTTT.

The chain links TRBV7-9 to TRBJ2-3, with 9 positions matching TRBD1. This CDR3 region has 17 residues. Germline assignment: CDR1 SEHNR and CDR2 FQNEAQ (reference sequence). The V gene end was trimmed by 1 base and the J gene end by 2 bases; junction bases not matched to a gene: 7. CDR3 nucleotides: TGTGCCAGCAGCTTAGTCACCGGGACAGGGAACACAGATACGCAGTATTTT. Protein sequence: CASSLVTGTGNTDTQYF.

The CDR3 loop reads CASSNSGTGPWNEAFF. The CDR3 region has the DNA TGTGCCAGCAGCAATTCCGGGACAGGGCCCTGGAATGAAGCTTTCTTT. This chain uses TRBV7-2 with TRBJ1-1, with TRBD1 matching 9 bases. This CDR3 spans 16 amino acids. CDR1 is SGHTA, CDR2 FQGNSA, per germline. V lost 5 bases to trimming and J lost 7 bases; unmatched junction nucleotides: 14.

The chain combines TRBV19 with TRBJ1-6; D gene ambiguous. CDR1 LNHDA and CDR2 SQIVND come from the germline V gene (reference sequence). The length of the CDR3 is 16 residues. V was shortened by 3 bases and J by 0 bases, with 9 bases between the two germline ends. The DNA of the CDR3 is TGTGCCAGTAGTATGCAGACGCGCTCCTATAATTCACCCCTCCACTTT. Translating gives CASSMQTRSYNSPLHF.

CDR3 region: CASSAASTDTQYF. In DNA, the CDR3 is TGTGCCAGCAGCGCCGCTAGCACAGATACGCAGTATTTT. The chain carries TRBV9 and TRBJ2-3, with D uncertain. Trimming pared 3 bases from V and 0 bases from J, leaving 5 bases between. Germline lookup yields CDR1 SGDLS and CDR2 YYNGEE. The CDR3 has 13 residues.

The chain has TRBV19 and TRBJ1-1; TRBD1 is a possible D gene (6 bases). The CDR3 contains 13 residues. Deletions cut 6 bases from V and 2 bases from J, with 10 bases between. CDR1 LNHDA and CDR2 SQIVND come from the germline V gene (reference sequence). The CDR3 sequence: CASSGQLNTEAFF. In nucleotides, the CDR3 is TGTGCCAGTAGCGGACAGCTAAACACTGAAGCTTTCTTT.

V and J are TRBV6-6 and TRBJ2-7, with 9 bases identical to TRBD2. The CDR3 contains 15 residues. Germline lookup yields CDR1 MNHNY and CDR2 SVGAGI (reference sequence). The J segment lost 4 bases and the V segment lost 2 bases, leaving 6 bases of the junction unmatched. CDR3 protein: CASSYGVSGSYEQYF. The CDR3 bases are TGTGCCAGCAGTTACGGGGTTAGCGGGAGTTACGAGCAGTACTTC.

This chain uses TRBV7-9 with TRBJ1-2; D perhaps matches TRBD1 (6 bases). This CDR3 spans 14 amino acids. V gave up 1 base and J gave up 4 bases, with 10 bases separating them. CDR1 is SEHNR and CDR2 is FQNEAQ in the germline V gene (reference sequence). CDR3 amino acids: CASSLELGAYGYTF. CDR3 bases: TGTGCCAGCAGCTTAGAGTTGGGGGCCTATGGCTACACCTTC.

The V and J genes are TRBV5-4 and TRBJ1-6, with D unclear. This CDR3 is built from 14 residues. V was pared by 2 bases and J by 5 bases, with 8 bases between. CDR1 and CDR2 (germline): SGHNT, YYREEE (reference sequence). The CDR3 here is CASSFNLNNSPLHF. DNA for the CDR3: TGTGCCAGCAGCTTCAATCTCAATAATTCACCCCTCCACTTT.